This T cell receptor beta chain was recovered during a study of blood T cell repertoires in COVID-19. Original analysis: It was from reference gene primer amplification that nucleated cell counts were estimated. Profiling relied on immunoSEQ multiplex PCR, and the TCRdb table lists in-frame clones only, not all of them. V and J calls and clone size are those listed in that table; D and trimming were worked out from the DNA. This table has about 250,000 clones, almost 85% appearing once. The V segment lost 6 bases and the J segment 1 base; nucleotides outside the gene matches: 13. This CDR3 comprises 18 residues. From germline, CDR1 is MNHEY and CDR2 SVGEGT.

The sample was PBMCs or T cells enriched from blood (not recorded which). The sequence was obtained from a woman aged 50 to 65 with acute COVID-19. The genes are TRBV6-2 or TRBV6-3 and TRBJ1-5; TRBD1 agrees at 9 bases. CDR3 bases: TGTGCCAGCAGCCCGAGGAAACAGGGGGCCTGGAGCAATCAGCCCCAGCATTTT. Translating gives CASSPRKQGAWSNQPQHF.